The clone carrying this T cell receptor (beta chain) was observed at least ten times. The target antigen is unknown. V shed 5 bases, J shed 4 bases, and the junction held 4 bases outside the gene matches. The CDR3 runs 14 residues. This sample stems from a study of early T cells in non-severe SARS-CoV-2 infection. Overall study: Bulk RNA isolated from unsorted whole blood underwent sequencing; chains were not paired.

Overall study results and limits: Private and CD4 specificities were missed by VDJdb matching, which favored anti-spike CD8 responses.

Researchers tagged individual cDNA molecules with unique molecular identifiers. Via MiXCR, TCRdb re-called the 5' RACE reads, giving one row per CDR3 protein. The sample has some 100,000 distinct CDR3 sequences; roughly 14% are singletons. J is TRBJ2-2 and V is TRBV12-3 or TRBV12-4, with 7 bases matching TRBD1. This TCR was recovered from an adult who was a healthcare worker with PCR-confirmed SARS-CoV-2 infection or an uninfected control (not recorded which). The specimen sequenced was whole blood. The CDR3 DNA follows: TGTGCCAGCAGTATCCGGGACAGCACCGGGGAGCTGTTTTTT. Protein sequence: CASSIRDSTGELFF.